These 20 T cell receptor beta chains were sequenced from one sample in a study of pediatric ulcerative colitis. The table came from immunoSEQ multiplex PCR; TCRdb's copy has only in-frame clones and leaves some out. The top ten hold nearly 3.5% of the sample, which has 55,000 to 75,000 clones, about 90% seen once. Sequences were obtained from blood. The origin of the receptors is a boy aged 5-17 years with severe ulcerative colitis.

This chain's CDR3 is CASSPTVNTEAFF. In nucleotides, the CDR3 is TGTGCCAGCTCACCAACAGTGAACACTGAAGCTTTCTTT. The chain has TRBV18 and TRBJ1-1; D is unresolved. The ends were cut back, 2 bases at V and 0 bases at J, with 4 bases in the middle. Looked up from germline, CDR1 is KGHSH and CDR2 is LQKENI. CDR3 length: 13 residues.

Here the CDR3 reads CASSPSTGVRYGYTF. DNA for the CDR3: TGTGCCAGCAGTCCTTCTACAGGGGTTAGATATGGCTACACCTTC. The rearrangement uses TRBV27 and TRBJ1-2; 7 nucleotides align to TRBD1. Trimming took 5 bases from V and 5 from J; bases not matched to a gene: 11. The germline V gene encodes CDR1 MNHEY and CDR2 SMNVEV (reference sequence). This CDR3 region has 15 residues.

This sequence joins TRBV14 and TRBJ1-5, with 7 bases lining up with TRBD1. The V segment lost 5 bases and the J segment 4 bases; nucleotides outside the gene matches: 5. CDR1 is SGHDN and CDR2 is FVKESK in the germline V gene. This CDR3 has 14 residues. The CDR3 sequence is CASSDGTVNQPQHF. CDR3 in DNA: TGTGCCAGCAGCGACGGGACAGTTAATCAGCCCCAGCATTTT.

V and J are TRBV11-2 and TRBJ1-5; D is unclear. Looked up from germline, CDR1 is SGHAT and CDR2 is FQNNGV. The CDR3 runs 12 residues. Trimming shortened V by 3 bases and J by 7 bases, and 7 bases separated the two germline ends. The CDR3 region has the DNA TGTGCCAGCAGCTTCCCGGGACAGCCCCAGCATTTT. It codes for CASSFPGQPQHF.

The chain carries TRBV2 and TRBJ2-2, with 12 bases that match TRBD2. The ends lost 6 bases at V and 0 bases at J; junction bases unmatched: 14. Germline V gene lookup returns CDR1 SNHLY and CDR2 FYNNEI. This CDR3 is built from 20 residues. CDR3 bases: TGTGCCAGCAGCGCCATTCCGGGACTAGCGGGCCCACCGAACACCGGGGAGCTGTTTTTT. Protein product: CASSAIPGLAGPPNTGELFF. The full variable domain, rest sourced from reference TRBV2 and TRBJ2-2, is EPEVTQTPSHQVTQMGQEVILRCVPISNHLYFYWYRQILGQKVEFLVSFYNNEISEKSEIFDDQFSVERPDGSNFTLKIRSTKLEDSAMYFCASSAIPGLAGPPNTGELFFGEGSRLTVL.

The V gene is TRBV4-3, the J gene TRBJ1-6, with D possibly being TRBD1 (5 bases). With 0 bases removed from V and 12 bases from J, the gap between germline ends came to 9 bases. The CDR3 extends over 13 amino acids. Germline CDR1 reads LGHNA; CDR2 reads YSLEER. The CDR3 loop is CASSQEKGRPLHF. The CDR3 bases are TGCGCCAGCAGCCAAGAGAAGGGACGACCCCTCCACTTT.

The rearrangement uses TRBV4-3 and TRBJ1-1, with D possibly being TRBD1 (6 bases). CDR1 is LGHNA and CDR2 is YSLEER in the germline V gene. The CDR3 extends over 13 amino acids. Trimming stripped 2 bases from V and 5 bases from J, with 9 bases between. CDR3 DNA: TGCGCCAGCAGCCAAAACAGGGTTACTGAAGCTTTCTTT. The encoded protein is CASSQNRVTEAFF.

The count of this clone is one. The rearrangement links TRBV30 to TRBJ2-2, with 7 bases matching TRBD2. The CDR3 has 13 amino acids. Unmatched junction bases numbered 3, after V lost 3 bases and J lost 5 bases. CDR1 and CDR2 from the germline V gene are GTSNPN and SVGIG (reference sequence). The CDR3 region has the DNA TGTGCCTGGAGCGGCGGGGGAACCGGGGAGCTGTTTTTT. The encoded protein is CAWSGGGTGELFF.

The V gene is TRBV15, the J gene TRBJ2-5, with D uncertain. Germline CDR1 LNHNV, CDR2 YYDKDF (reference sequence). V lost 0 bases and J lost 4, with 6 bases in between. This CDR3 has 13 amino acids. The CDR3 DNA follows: TGTGCCACCAGCAGAGAACCCTCAGAGACCCAGTACTTC. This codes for CATSREPSETQYF.

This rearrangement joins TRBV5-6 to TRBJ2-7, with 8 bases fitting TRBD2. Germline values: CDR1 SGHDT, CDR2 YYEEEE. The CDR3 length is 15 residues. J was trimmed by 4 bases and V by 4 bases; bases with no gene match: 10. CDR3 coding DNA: TGTGCCAGCAGCCCCCAGGCGGGAGGTTGGTACGAGCAGTACTTC. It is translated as CASSPQAGGWYEQYF.

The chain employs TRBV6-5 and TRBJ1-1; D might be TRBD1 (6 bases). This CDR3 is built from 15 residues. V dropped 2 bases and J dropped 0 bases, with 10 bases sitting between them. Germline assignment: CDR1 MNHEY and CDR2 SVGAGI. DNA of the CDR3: TGTGCCAGCAGTTACGGGGGCAGCCTGAACACTGAAGCTTTCTTT. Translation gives CASSYGGSLNTEAFF.

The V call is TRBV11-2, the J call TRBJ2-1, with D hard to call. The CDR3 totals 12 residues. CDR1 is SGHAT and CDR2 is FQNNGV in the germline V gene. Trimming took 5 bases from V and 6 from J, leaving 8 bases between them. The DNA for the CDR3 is TGTGCCAGCAGCAGGACCCTCAATGAGCAGTTCTTC. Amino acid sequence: CASSRTLNEQFF.

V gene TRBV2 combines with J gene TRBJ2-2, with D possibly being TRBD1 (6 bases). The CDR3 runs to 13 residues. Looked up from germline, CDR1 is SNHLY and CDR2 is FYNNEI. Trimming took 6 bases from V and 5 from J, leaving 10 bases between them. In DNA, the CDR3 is TGTGCCAGCAGGCCCACAGGGACCGGGGAGCTGTTTTTT. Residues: CASRPTGTGELFF.

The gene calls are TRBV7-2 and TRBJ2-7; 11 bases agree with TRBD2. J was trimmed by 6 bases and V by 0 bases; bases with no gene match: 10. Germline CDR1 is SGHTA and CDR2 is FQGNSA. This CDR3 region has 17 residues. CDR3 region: CASSLAGIAGGVGEQYF. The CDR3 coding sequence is TGTGCCAGCAGCTTAGCAGGGATAGCGGGAGGGGTAGGCGAGCAGTACTTC.

The DNA of the CDR3 is TGTGCCAGCAGTGAGGGGCGGGAGGGGACCCAGTACTTC. Translating gives CASSEGREGTQYF. This chain links TRBV2 with TRBJ2-5, with 9 bases fitting TRBD2. The CDR3 is 13 residues long. V lost 3 bases to trimming and J lost 7 bases; unmatched junction nucleotides: 3. Germline V gives CDR1 SNHLY, CDR2 FYNNEI.

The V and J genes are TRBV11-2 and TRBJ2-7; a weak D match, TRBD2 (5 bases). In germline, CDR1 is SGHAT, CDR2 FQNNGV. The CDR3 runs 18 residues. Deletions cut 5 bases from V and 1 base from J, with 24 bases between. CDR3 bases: TGTGCCAGCAGCCACGGTGGGGTTTTGAGGGATCTTTCCTACGAGCAGTACTTC. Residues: CASSHGGVLRDLSYEQYF.

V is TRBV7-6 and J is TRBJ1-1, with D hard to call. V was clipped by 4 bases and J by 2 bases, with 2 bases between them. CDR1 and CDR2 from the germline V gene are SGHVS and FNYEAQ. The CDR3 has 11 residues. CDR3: CASSSNTEAFF. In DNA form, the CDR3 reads TGTGCCAGCAGCTCCAACACTGAAGCTTTCTTT.

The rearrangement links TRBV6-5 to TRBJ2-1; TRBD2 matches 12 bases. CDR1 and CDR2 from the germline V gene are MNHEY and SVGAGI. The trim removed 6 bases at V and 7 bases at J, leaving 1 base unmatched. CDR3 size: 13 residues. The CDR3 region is CASRLAGGNEQFF. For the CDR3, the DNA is TGTGCCAGCAGACTAGCGGGAGGTAATGAGCAGTTCTTC.

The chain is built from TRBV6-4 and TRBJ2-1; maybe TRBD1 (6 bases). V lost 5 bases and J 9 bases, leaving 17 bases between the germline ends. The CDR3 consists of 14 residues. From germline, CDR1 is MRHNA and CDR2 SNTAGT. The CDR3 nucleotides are TGTGCCAGCAGTCCAACAGGGAACGGGATTGAGCAGTTCTTC. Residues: CASSPTGNGIEQFF.

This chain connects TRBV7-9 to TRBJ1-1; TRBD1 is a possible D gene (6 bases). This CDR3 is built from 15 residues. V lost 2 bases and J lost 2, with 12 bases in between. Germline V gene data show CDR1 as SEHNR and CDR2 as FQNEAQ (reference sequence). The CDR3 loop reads CASSLIAGANTEAFF. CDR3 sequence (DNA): TGTGCCAGCAGCTTAATCGCAGGGGCCAACACTGAAGCTTTCTTT.